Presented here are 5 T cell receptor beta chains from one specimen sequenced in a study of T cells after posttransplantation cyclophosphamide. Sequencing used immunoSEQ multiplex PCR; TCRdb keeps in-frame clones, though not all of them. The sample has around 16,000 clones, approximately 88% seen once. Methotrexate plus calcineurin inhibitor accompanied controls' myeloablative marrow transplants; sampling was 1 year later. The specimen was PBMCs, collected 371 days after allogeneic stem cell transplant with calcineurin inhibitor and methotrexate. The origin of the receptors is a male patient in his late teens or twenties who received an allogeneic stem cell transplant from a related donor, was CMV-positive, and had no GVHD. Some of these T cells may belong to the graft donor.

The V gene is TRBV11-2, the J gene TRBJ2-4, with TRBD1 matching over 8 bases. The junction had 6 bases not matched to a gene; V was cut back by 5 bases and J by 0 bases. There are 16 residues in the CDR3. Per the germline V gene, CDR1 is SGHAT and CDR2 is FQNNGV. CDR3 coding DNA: TGTGCCAGCAGCCCCCGACAGGGGCTAGCCAAAAACATTCAGTACTTC. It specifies CASSPRQGLAKNIQYF.

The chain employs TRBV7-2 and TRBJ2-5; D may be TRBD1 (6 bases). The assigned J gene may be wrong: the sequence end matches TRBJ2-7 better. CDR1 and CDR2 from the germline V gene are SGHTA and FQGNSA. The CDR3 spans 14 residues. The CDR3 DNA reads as TGTGCCAGCAGCCGGACAGACAGGCTATACGAGCAGTACTTC. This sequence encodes CASSRTDRLYEQYF.

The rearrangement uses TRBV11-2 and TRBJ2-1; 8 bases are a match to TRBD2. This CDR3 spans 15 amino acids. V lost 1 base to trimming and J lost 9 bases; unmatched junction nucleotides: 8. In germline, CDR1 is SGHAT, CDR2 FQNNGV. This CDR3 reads CASSLAGLAPSEQFF. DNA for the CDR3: TGTGCCAGCAGCTTAGCTGGACTAGCACCCAGTGAGCAGTTCTTC.

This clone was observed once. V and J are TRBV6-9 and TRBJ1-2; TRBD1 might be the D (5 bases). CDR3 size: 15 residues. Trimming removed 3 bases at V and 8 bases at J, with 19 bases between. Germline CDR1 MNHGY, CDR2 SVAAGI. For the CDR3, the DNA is TGTGCCAGCAGTTACCAAATAACACAGGCTGTAGGCTACACCTTC. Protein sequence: CASSYQITQAVGYTF.

For the CDR3, the DNA is TGTGCCAGCAGCCACCCCGACAGGGTATATGGCTACACCTTC. As protein: CASSHPDRVYGYTF. V and J are TRBV4-2 and TRBJ1-2; TRBD1 matches 7 bases. V dropped 3 bases and J dropped 5; count of bases not matched to a gene: 6. Germline-derived CDR1 and CDR2 are LGHNA and YNFKEQ. This CDR3 has 14 residues.